This entry concerns a single T cell receptor beta chain. No antigen is known for it. The input lacks base qualities; no much larger clone sits a single base away. The immunoSEQ Assay, a bias-controlled multiplex PCR, was used to amplify TCRbeta CDR3 regions from genomic DNA. Turning to the authors' computational methods: Within the assay, amplification of reference gene primers was used to estimate how many nucleated cells each sample contained. Sequence reads were collapsed and filtered to measure the absolute abundance of every unique TCRbeta CDR3 rearrangement. Productive Simpson clonality was computed per sample as the square root of Simpson's diversity index over productive rearrangements. Imported from immuneACCESS, the table was reduced by TCRdb to in-frame sequences with V and J called. These copies leave out some clones; in studies compared against another copy, an unresolved V gene accounts for under half, and the cause of the remainder is not known. From that table come the V and J calls and clone size; the DNA was used to work out D and trimming. The sample table contains approximately 170,000 clones; only one count was recorded for roughly nine tenths of them. The ten largest clones capture more than 6.5% of the sample.

Each collaborating institution followed its own protocols to collect whole blood in K2EDTA tubes. For TCRbeta analysis, collaborator samples were shipped as frozen whole blood, as isolated PBMCs, or as DNA extracted from either sample type. This record belongs to a study of blood T cell repertoires in COVID-19 (TCRdb year 2020). Describing the broader study: Samples covering the acute and convalescent phases of COVID-19 were provided by collaborators in the United States, Italy and Spain. HLA class I and class II types, where available, came from metadata supplied by the sample provider rather than from assay-based typing. The repertoires were made available in a free public database intended to serve as a resource for research on the immune response to SARS-CoV-2. The prospective study material was composed of cDNA or gDNA derived from T cells, B-cell-depleted T cells, or PBMCs. The samples were drawn from the first 160 participants of the ongoing ImmuneRACE study and from 1,200 or so subjects provided by 6 global collaborators. Nearly every sample came with metadata listing a de-identified subject ID, COVID-19 status, age in years and sex. Subjects who had been exposed to COVID-19, were actively infected with it, or had recovered from it provided the deeply sampled blood TCRbeta repertoires that made up the dataset. What the research found in general, with its limitations: Clinical and demographic metadata were provided uncurated, with the amount varying by source and participant.

The CDR3, from cysteine to phenylalanine, totals 14 residues. The only DNA kept is the CDR3, 42 bases in frame from the first base. V gives up 3 bases and J gives up 0 bases, and the segment between their germline ends measures 6 bases. The germline V gene encodes CDR1 SGHTA and CDR2 FQGNSA. The sequence derives from a woman over 75 in a cohort sampled during active or convalescent COVID-19. Sequenced: peripheral blood. The sequence is built from TRBV7-2 and TRBJ2-1, and TRBD2 may be the D gene, going by 5 matching bases. The CDR3 reads as follows: CASSFRGSYNEQFF. The sequence in DNA is TGTGCCAGCAGCTTCCGGGGCTCCTACAATGAGCAGTTCTTC.